This is a list of T cell receptor beta chains from one sample in a study of blood T cell repertoires in COVID-19. TCRdb's copy holds only in-frame clones and misses some; the assay was immunoSEQ multiplex PCR. The profile covers around 85,000 clones, with around 90% appearing a single time and 3.5% to 5% taken by the ten largest. Sequences were obtained from peripheral blood. Source of these receptors: a woman of 80 years or more with active or convalescent COVID-19. Each CDR3 is given with its conserved first and last residue. D genes are given only for firm matches. Expanded clones are given a class, and other clones once, few, many or no size at all.

d_call: NA
j_call: TRBJ1-1
clone_size: once
v_call: TRBV4-3
cdr3_aa: CASSQDPQGNTEAFF
cdr3_nt: TGCGCCAGCAGCCAAGACCCCCAGGGGAACACTGAAGCTTTCTTT

d_call: TRBD2
j_call: TRBJ2-1
clone_size: NA
v_call: TRBV2
cdr3_aa: CASSDLTSGRVENEQFF
cdr3_nt: TGTGCCAGCAGTGATTTGACTAGCGGGAGGGTGGAAAATGAGCAGTTCTTC

d_call: NA
j_call: TRBJ1-2
clone_size: NA
v_call: TRBV20-1
cdr3_aa: CSVAGPYGYTF
cdr3_nt: TGCAGTGTTGCAGGGCCATATGGCTACACCTTC

d_call: TRBD1
j_call: TRBJ1-2
clone_size: NA
v_call: TRBV28
cdr3_aa: CASLDGMGQGADLAGYTF
cdr3_nt: TGTGCCAGCTTAGACGGGATGGGGCAGGGGGCGGATTTGGCTGGCTACACCTTC

d_call: TRBD2
j_call: TRBJ2-7
clone_size: NA
v_call: TRBV6-5
cdr3_aa: CASRSGTTYEQYF
cdr3_nt: TGTGCCAGCAGATCCGGGACTACCTACGAGCAGTACTTC

d_call: NA
j_call: TRBJ2-1
clone_size: NA
v_call: TRBV5-4
cdr3_aa: CASTPGLDSYNEQFF
cdr3_nt: TGTGCCAGCACCCCGGGACTGGATTCCTACAATGAGCAGTTCTTC

d_call: NA
j_call: TRBJ2-3
clone_size: NA
v_call: TRBV5-6
cdr3_aa: CASSLDRPGADTQYF
cdr3_nt: TGTGCCAGCAGCTTGGACAGGCCGGGAGCAGATACGCAGTATTTT

d_call: NA
j_call: TRBJ2-7
clone_size: NA
v_call: TRBV11-2
cdr3_aa: CASSFLYGYEQYF
cdr3_nt: TGTGCCAGCAGCTTCCTGTACGGCTACGAGCAGTACTTC

d_call: NA
j_call: TRBJ1-4
clone_size: NA
v_call: TRBV27
cdr3_aa: CASSLDFRTATNEKLFF
cdr3_nt: TGTGCCAGCAGTTTAGATTTCAGGACTGCAACTAATGAAAAACTGTTTTTT

d_call: NA
j_call: TRBJ2-7
clone_size: once
v_call: TRBV6-2/TRBV6-3
cdr3_aa: CASSPSGGNVDEQYF
cdr3_nt: TGTGCCAGCAGTCCCTCAGGGGGGAATGTGGACGAGCAGTACTTC

d_call: NA
j_call: TRBJ2-1
clone_size: NA
v_call: TRBV1
cdr3_aa: CTSSQAAGRYNEQFF
cdr3_nt: TGCACCAGCAGCCAAGCAGCGGGAAGATACAATGAGCAGTTCTTC

d_call: NA
j_call: TRBJ1-5
clone_size: once
v_call: TRBV6-6
cdr3_aa: CASSYRRDNQPQHF
cdr3_nt: TGTGCCAGCAGTTACAGACGGGACAATCAGCCCCAGCATTTT

d_call: NA
j_call: TRBJ1-5
clone_size: NA
v_call: TRBV5-6
cdr3_aa: CASSLGQLNQPQHF
cdr3_nt: TGTGCCAGCAGCTTGGGACAGCTAAATCAGCCCCAGCATTTT

d_call: NA
j_call: TRBJ2-7
clone_size: NA
v_call: TRBV10-1
cdr3_aa: CANPFLVQAGTHEQYF
cdr3_nt: TGCGCCAACCCTTTCCTCGTTCAGGCAGGTACCCACGAGCAGTACTTC

d_call: NA
j_call: TRBJ2-5
clone_size: NA
v_call: TRBV4-1
cdr3_aa: CASSRTSQETQYF
cdr3_nt: TGCGCCAGCAGCCGGACATCCCAAGAGACCCAGTACTTC

d_call: TRBD1
j_call: TRBJ2-7
clone_size: NA
v_call: TRBV4-2
cdr3_aa: CASSQDTGTGGIRRGTYEQYF
cdr3_nt: TGTGCCAGCAGCCAAGATACGGGGACAGGGGGGATACGGCGAGGAACCTACGAGCAGTACTTC

d_call: TRBD2
j_call: TRBJ2-4
clone_size: NA
v_call: TRBV6-5
cdr3_aa: CATSREWDIQYF
cdr3_nt: TGTGCCACCTCGCGGGAGTGGGACATTCAGTACTTC

d_call: TRBD1
j_call: TRBJ1-1
clone_size: NA
v_call: TRBV15
cdr3_aa: CATSRDWGDSEAFF
cdr3_nt: TGTGCCACCAGCAGAGATTGGGGGGACAGTGAAGCTTTCTTT

d_call: NA
j_call: TRBJ2-5
clone_size: few
v_call: TRBV27
cdr3_aa: CASSHDRQETQYF
cdr3_nt: TGTGCCAGCAGTCATGACAGACAAGAGACCCAGTACTTC

d_call: NA
j_call: TRBJ1-2
clone_size: NA
v_call: TRBV28
cdr3_aa: CASSPRDRPNYGYTF
cdr3_nt: TGTGCCAGCAGTCCGAGAGACAGGCCCAACTATGGCTACACCTTC

d_call: TRBD2
j_call: TRBJ2-1
clone_size: NA
v_call: TRBV7-2
cdr3_aa: CASNLGTSGRSYNEQFF
cdr3_nt: TGTGCCAGCAACTTAGGGACTAGCGGTCGCTCCTACAATGAGCAGTTCTTC

d_call: TRBD1
j_call: TRBJ1-1
clone_size: NA
v_call: TRBV5-1
cdr3_aa: CASSEGQGGAFF
cdr3_nt: TGCGCCAGCAGCGAGGGACAGGGTGGAGCTTTCTTT

d_call: NA
j_call: TRBJ1-2
clone_size: NA
v_call: TRBV5-1
cdr3_aa: CASSLGQGGIYTF
cdr3_nt: TGCGCCAGCAGCTTGGGGCAGGGTGGGATCTACACCTTC

d_call: TRBD2
j_call: TRBJ2-1
clone_size: NA
v_call: TRBV19
cdr3_aa: CASTKRGLAGPFNEQFF
cdr3_nt: TGTGCCAGTACCAAAAGGGGGCTAGCGGGACCTTTTAATGAGCAGTTCTTC